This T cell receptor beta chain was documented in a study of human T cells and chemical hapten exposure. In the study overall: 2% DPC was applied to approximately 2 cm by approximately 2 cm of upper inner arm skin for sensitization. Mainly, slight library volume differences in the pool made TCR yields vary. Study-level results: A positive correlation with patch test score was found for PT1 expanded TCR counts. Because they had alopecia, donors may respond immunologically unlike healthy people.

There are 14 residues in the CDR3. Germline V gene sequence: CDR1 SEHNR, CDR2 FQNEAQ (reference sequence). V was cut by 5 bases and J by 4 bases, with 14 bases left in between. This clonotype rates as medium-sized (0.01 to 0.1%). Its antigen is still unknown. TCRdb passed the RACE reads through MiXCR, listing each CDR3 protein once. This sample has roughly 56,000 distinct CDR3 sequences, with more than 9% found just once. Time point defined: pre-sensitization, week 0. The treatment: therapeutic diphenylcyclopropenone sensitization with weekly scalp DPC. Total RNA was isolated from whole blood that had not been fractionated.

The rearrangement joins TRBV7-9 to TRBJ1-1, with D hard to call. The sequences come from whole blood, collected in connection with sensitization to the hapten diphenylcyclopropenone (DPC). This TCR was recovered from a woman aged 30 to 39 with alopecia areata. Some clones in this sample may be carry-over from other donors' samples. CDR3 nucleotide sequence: TGTGCCAGCAGCGAGGGCCTCAAAGGCACTGAAGCTTTCTTT. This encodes CASSEGLKGTEAFF.